This T cell receptor beta chain appears in the sequencing data of a study of T cell repertoires in cytomegalovirus infection. Study background: Based on public TCR beta signatures, there were indications of CMV infection and of a matching HLA type.

The table lists this clonotype with many counts. Using its own MiXCR run on the reads, TCRdb lists one record per CDR3 protein. The sample lists about 600,000 distinct CDR3 sequences, more than 20% occurring once. Deletions cut 5 bases from V and 7 bases from J, with 18 bases between. The CDR3 is 15 residues long. The V gene's germline CDR1 is SGHTA and CDR2 FQGNSA. The V and J genes are TRBV7-2 and TRBJ2-1, with D perhaps being TRBD1 or TRBD2 (5 bases each). The origin of this receptor is a human donor in good health (CMV status not recorded). Some clones in this sample may be carry-over from other donors' samples. Sequenced: CD8+ T cells from PBMCs. CDR3 nucleotide sequence: TGTGCCAGCAGCCTCCGGGACCGGGGATGGAATGAGCAGTTCTTC. Translated: CASSLRDRGWNEQFF.